This TCR beta chain was documented in a study of blood T cell repertoires in COVID-19 (dated by TCRdb to about 2020). Concerning the study at large: Samples covering the acute and convalescent phases of COVID-19 were provided by collaborators in the United States, Italy and Spain. The material from the prospective study consisted of cDNA or gDNA derived from T cells, B-cell-depleted T cells, or PBMCs. Subjects who had been exposed to COVID-19, were actively infected with it, or had recovered from it provided the deeply sampled blood TCRbeta repertoires that made up the dataset. A freely available public database, intended as a resource for researchers studying the immune response to SARS-CoV-2, is where the repertoires were released. Samples were obtained from the ongoing ImmuneRACE study (first 160 participants) and from over a thousand subjects provided by 6 global collaborators. The sample metadata nearly always contained a de-identified subject ID, COVID-19 status, age in years and sex. Where available, HLA class I and class II types were obtained from metadata supplied by the sample provider rather than from assay-based typing. The paper as a whole reports these results and caveats: The quantity of clinical and demographic metadata differed by source and by participant and was supplied without curation.

Each collaborating institution followed its own protocols to collect whole blood in K2EDTA tubes. For TCRbeta analysis, collaborators shipped samples as frozen whole blood, isolated PBMCs, or DNA extracted from either of those sample types. CDR1 and CDR2 are read off the germline V gene (reference sequence) as DFQATT and SNEGSKA. V is reduced by 5 bases and J by 4 bases, leaving a spacing of 6 bases between them. The CDR3 spans 11 residues, from the cysteine through the phenylalanine. Of the read, only the CDR3 DNA is kept; its 33 bases are in frame from base 1. Comment on this clone: Its antigen specificity is not known. No base quality values were provided; no much bigger clone lies one nucleotide off.

TCRbeta CDR3 regions were amplified from genomic DNA using the immunoSEQ Assay, a bias-controlled multiplex PCR. On the study's bioinformatics: The number of nucleated cells in each sample was estimated from the amplification of reference gene primers within the assay. Sequence reads were collapsed and filtered to measure the absolute abundance of every unique TCRbeta CDR3 rearrangement. For each sample, productive Simpson clonality was calculated as the square root of Simpson's diversity index over productive rearrangements. In its TCRdb copy, this immuneACCESS table keeps in-frame sequences only and misses some clones. Where compared with another copy, unresolved V genes explain less than half of these, and the others have no known cause. V and J calls and clone size come straight from that table; D and trimming were deduced from the DNA. Across this sample there are 130,000 or so clones, with more than 80% seen only once. Around 4% of the sample rests with the top ten.

The sequence was obtained from a man in his forties with acute or convalescent COVID-19. The sample taken for sequencing was peripheral blood. The sequence links TRBV20-1 to TRBJ2-1, with TRBD1 as a weak D call on 6 bases. The DNA sequence reads TGCAGTGCTGGACAGTACAATGAGCAGTTCTTC. It codes for CSAGQYNEQFF.